This T cell receptor beta chain came from a study of blood T cell repertoires in COVID-19. Turning to the study itself: T cells, B-cell-depleted T cells, or PBMCs supplied cDNA or gDNA.

Sequencing was performed with immunoSEQ multiplex PCR; in TCRdb, only in-frame clones are kept and a portion is missing. This sample has more than 20,000 clones, with roughly 73% found just once. This clone was picked up one time. This TCR derives from a human donor in a cohort sampled during active or convalescent COVID-19. Sequenced input: peripheral blood.

CDR3 coding DNA: TGTGCCAGCAGCGGGACAGCTAGCAATCAGCCCCAGCATTTT. Amino acids: CASSGTASNQPQHF. The chain combines TRBV6-6 with TRBJ1-5; 7 bases are shared with TRBD1. V lost 6 bases, J lost 0 bases, and 2 bases stayed unmatched. This CDR3 spans 14 amino acids. The germline V gene has CDR1 MNHNY and CDR2 SVGAGI (reference sequence).